This TCR beta chain was identified during a study of OX40 agonist ivuxolimab in advanced cancers. For the study at large: Patients were dosed intravenously with ivuxolimab at 0.01 to 10 mg/kg every 2 weeks. Head and neck, renal cell, melanoma or hepatocellular carcinoma were the cancers that dose-escalation patients had.

Profiled with immunoSEQ multiplex PCR; TCRdb holds only in-frame clones, not every one. The table includes some 60,000 clones, around 83% detected once. The CDR3 totals 15 residues. Germline V gene data show CDR1 as GTSNPN and CDR2 as SVGIG (reference sequence). V was clipped by 5 bases and J by 11 bases; unmatched bases: 13. This material consisted of CD4+ or CD8+ T cells sorted from blood, taken in a trial of the OX40 agonist ivuxolimab. This clonotype was obtained from an adult with an advanced solid tumor such as melanoma, head and neck, liver or kidney cancer. The genes are TRBV30 and TRBJ2-3; 13 nucleotides match TRBD2. CDR3 amino acids: CAWSYRGTSGAGQYF. The CDR3 DNA reads as TGTGCCTGGTCCTACCGGGGGACTAGCGGGGCGGGGCAGTATTTT.